This T cell receptor beta chain emerged from a study of early stage breast cancer tumors. For the study at large: Most invasive tumors, about 80% of the 16, were ER+/PR+/HER2-. Each sample averaged approximately 10-fold read coverage.

Data came from immunoSEQ multiplex PCR; TCRdb stores just in-frame clones and leaves some out. The sample has about 31,000 clones, more than 65% seen once; the top ten hold roughly 4.5%. This TCR was recovered from a person aged 35 to 50 with breast cancer. The specimen was blood.

The CDR3 nucleotides read TGCGCCAGCAAAAGGGACGTGGCGGGAGGATACGAGCAGTACTTC. Its protein product is CASKRDVAGGYEQYF. V is TRBV5-1 and J is TRBJ2-7; 8 bases agree with TRBD2. Germline V lookup: CDR1 SGHRS, CDR2 YFSETQ. The CDR3 has 15 residues. V gave up 6 bases and J gave up 4 bases; unmatched junction bases: 12.